This T cell receptor (beta chain) was captured in a study of blood T cell repertoires in COVID-19. Study background: Collection of acute and convalescent COVID-19 samples took place in the United States, Italy and Spain.

The protocol was immunoSEQ multiplex PCR, while the TCRdb copy is restricted to in-frame clones and leaves out a portion. Here the sample spans some 14,000 clones, roughly 90% being singletons. This CDR3 has 15 amino acids. Germline CDR1 reads MNHEY; CDR2 reads SMNVEV (reference sequence). V was pared by 6 bases and J by 3 bases, with 7 bases of the junction left unmatched. The chain employs TRBV27 and TRBJ1-4; 7 bases match TRBD1. The sequenced sample was peripheral blood. The sequence derives from a human donor in a cohort sampled during active COVID-19. In DNA, the CDR3 is TGTGCCAGCAGCCGGGCCAGGGGGGCTAATGAAAAACTGTTTTTT. It is translated as CASSRARGANEKLFF.